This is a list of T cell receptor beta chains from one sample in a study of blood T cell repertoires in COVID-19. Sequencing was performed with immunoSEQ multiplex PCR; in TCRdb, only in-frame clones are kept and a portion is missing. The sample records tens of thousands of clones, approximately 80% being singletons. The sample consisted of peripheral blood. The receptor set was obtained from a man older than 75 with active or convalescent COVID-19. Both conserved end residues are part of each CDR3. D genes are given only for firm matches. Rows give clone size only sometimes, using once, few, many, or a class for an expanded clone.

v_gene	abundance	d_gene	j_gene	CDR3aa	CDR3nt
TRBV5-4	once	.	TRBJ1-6	CASSLEHSPLHF	TGTGCCAGCAGCTTGGAGCATTCACCCCTCCACTTT
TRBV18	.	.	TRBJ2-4	CASSPGTWNIQYF	TGTGCCAGCTCACCTGGGACATGGAACATTCAGTACTTC
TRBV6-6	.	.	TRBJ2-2	CASSYVTSNTGELFF	TGTGCCAGCAGTTACGTCACGAGCAACACCGGGGAGCTGTTTTTT
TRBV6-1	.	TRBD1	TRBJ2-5	CASSDWTGRQETQYF	TGTGCCAGCAGTGATTGGACAGGGCGCCAAGAGACCCAGTACTTC
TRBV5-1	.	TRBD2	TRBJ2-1	CASSSQGGNEQFF	TGCGCCAGCAGCTCTCAGGGAGGGAATGAGCAGTTCTTC
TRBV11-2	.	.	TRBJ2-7	CASSRTARGAGSYEQYF	TGTGCCAGCAGCCGCACAGCTCGGGGGGCGGGATCCTACGAGCAGTACTTC
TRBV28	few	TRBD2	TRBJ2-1	CASRVGAKAGAHNEQFF	TGTGCCAGCAGGGTTGGGGCGAAGGCGGGAGCTCACAATGAGCAGTTCTTC
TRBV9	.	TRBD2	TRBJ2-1	CASSVTSGSSYNEQFF	TGTGCCAGCAGCGTGACTAGCGGGAGCTCCTACAATGAGCAGTTCTTC
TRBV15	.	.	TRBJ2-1	CATSRDPGQYNEQFF	TGTGCCACCAGCAGAGATCCGGGACAATACAATGAGCAGTTCTTC
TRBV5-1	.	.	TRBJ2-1	CASSLRDKVYNEQFF	TGCGCCAGCAGCTTGCGGGACAAAGTATACAATGAGCAGTTCTTC
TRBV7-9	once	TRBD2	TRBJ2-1	CASSLAWASGSRNEQFF	TGTGCCAGCAGCTTAGCGTGGGCTAGCGGGAGTCGGAATGAGCAGTTCTTC
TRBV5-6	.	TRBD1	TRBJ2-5	CASSPSTGVGTQYF	TGTGCCAGCAGCCCTAGTACAGGGGTGGGGACCCAGTACTTC
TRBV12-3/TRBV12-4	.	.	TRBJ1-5	CASSLTENQPQHF	TGTGCCAGCAGTTTAACAGAGAATCAGCCCCAGCATTTT
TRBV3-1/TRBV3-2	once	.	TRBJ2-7	CASSERGGSYEQYF	TGTGCCAGCAGCGAAAGGGGGGGCTCCTACGAGCAGTACTTC
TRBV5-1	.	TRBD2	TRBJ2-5	CASSFLAGVETQYF	TGCGCCAGCAGCTTTCTAGCGGGAGTTGAGACCCAGTACTTC
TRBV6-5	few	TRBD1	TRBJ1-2	CASSLSGTGNGYTF	TGTGCCAGCAGTCTCTCCGGGACAGGGAATGGCTACACCTTC
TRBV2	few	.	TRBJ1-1	CASSAHSQEAFF	TGTGCCAGCAGTGCCCACAGTCAAGAAGCTTTCTTT
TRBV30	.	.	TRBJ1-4	CAWSVPGSLNEKLFF	TGTGCCTGGAGTGTTCCCGGGAGCCTTAATGAAAAACTGTTTTTT
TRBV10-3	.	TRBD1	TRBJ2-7	CAISERTGDHEQYF	TGTGCCATCAGTGAGAGGACAGGGGACCACGAGCAGTACTTC
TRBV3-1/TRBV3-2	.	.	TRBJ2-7	CASSQDFTYEQYF	TGTGCCAGCAGCCAAGATTTTACCTACGAGCAGTACTTC
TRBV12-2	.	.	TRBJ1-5	CASRLALGGIGNQPQHF	TGTGCAAGTCGCTTAGCGCTAGGGGGCATAGGTAATCAGCCCCAGCATTTT
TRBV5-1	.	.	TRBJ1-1	CASSLDTRNTEAFF	TGCGCCAGCAGCTTAGATACAAGGAACACTGAAGCTTTCTTT
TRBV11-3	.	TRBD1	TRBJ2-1	CASSPGQGSNEQFF	TGTGCCAGCAGCCCCGGACAGGGCTCTAATGAGCAGTTCTTC
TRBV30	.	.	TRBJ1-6	CAWSGQRYNSPLHF	TGTGCCTGGTCAGGGCAACGCTATAATTCACCCCTCCACTTT
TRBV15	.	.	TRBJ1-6	CATSRGQSSYNSPLHF	TGTGCCACCAGCAGAGGACAGAGCTCCTATAATTCACCCCTCCACTTT
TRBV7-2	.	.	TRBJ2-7	CASSLGTNRFYEQYF	TGTGCCAGCAGCTTAGGGACAAACCGATTCTACGAGCAGTACTTC
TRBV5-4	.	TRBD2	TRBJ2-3	CASSPGLAGHTDTQYF	TGTGCCAGCAGCCCCGGACTAGCGGGGCACACAGATACGCAGTATTTT
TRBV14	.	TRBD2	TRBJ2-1	CASSQDTGTSGSQNEQFF	TGTGCCAGCAGCCAAGATACCGGGACTAGCGGGAGTCAGAATGAGCAGTTCTTC
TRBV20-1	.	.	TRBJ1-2	CSADTNYGYTF	TGCAGTGCTGACACGAACTATGGCTACACCTTC
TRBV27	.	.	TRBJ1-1	CASSFREDTEAFF	TGTGCCAGCAGTTTCAGGGAAGACACTGAAGCTTTCTTT
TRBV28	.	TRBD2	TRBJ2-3	CASRPHSGRATDTQYF	TGTGCCAGCAGACCTCATAGCGGGAGGGCCACAGATACGCAGTATTTT
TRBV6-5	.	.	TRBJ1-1	CASSPARSLNTEAFF	TGTGCCAGCAGCCCCGCAAGGAGCTTGAACACTGAAGCTTTCTTT
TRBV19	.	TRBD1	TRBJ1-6	CASSTSGGFVSPLHF	TGTGCCAGTAGTACCTCAGGGGGATTCGTTTCACCCCTCCACTTT
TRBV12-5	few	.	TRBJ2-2	CASGLSLGVANTGELFF	TGTGCTAGTGGTTTGTCTCTCGGGGTGGCGAACACCGGGGAGCTGTTTTTT
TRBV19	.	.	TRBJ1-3	CASSTLGQRVSGNTIYF	TGTGCCAGTAGTACCTTAGGACAGCGAGTCTCTGGAAACACCATATATTTT
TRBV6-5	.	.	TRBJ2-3	CASSQRGLSTDTQYF	TGTGCCAGCAGCCAAAGAGGGCTTAGCACAGATACGCAGTATTTT
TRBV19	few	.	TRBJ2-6	CASSMIRRQVSGANVLTF	TGTGCCAGTAGTATGATCCGTAGACAGGTCTCTGGGGCCAACGTCCTGACTTTC
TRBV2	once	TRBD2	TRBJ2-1	CASKRRGGDNEQFF	TGTGCCAGCAAACGACGGGGAGGGGACAATGAGCAGTTCTTC
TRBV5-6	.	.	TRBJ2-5	CASSLVGVGQETQYF	TGTGCCAGCAGCTTGGTAGGGGTAGGCCAAGAGACCCAGTACTTC
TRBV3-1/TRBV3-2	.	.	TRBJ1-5	CASSQAGKQPQHF	TGTGCCAGCAGCCAAGCGGGGAAACAGCCCCAGCATTTT
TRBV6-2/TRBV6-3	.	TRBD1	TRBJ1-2	CASSPTGTGGRGYTF	TGTGCCAGCAGTCCAACCGGGACAGGGGGCCGAGGCTACACCTTC
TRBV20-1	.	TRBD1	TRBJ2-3	CGTGQGDTQYF	TGCGGCACCGGACAGGGGGATACGCAGTATTTT
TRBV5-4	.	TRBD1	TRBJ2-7	CASSSIDRGDYEQYF	TGTGCCAGCAGCTCTATCGACAGGGGCGACTACGAGCAGTACTTC
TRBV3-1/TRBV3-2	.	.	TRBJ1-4	CASSQVQFSTNEKLFF	TGTGCCAGCAGCCAAGTTCAGTTTTCAACTAATGAAAAACTGTTTTTT
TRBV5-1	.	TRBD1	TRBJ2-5	CASSPGTGNYQETQYF	TGCGCCAGCAGCCCGGGGACAGGGAACTACCAAGAGACCCAGTACTTC
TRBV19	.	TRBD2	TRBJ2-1	CASRELAGGTNEQFF	TGTGCCAGTAGGGAACTAGCGGGAGGTACCAATGAGCAGTTCTTC